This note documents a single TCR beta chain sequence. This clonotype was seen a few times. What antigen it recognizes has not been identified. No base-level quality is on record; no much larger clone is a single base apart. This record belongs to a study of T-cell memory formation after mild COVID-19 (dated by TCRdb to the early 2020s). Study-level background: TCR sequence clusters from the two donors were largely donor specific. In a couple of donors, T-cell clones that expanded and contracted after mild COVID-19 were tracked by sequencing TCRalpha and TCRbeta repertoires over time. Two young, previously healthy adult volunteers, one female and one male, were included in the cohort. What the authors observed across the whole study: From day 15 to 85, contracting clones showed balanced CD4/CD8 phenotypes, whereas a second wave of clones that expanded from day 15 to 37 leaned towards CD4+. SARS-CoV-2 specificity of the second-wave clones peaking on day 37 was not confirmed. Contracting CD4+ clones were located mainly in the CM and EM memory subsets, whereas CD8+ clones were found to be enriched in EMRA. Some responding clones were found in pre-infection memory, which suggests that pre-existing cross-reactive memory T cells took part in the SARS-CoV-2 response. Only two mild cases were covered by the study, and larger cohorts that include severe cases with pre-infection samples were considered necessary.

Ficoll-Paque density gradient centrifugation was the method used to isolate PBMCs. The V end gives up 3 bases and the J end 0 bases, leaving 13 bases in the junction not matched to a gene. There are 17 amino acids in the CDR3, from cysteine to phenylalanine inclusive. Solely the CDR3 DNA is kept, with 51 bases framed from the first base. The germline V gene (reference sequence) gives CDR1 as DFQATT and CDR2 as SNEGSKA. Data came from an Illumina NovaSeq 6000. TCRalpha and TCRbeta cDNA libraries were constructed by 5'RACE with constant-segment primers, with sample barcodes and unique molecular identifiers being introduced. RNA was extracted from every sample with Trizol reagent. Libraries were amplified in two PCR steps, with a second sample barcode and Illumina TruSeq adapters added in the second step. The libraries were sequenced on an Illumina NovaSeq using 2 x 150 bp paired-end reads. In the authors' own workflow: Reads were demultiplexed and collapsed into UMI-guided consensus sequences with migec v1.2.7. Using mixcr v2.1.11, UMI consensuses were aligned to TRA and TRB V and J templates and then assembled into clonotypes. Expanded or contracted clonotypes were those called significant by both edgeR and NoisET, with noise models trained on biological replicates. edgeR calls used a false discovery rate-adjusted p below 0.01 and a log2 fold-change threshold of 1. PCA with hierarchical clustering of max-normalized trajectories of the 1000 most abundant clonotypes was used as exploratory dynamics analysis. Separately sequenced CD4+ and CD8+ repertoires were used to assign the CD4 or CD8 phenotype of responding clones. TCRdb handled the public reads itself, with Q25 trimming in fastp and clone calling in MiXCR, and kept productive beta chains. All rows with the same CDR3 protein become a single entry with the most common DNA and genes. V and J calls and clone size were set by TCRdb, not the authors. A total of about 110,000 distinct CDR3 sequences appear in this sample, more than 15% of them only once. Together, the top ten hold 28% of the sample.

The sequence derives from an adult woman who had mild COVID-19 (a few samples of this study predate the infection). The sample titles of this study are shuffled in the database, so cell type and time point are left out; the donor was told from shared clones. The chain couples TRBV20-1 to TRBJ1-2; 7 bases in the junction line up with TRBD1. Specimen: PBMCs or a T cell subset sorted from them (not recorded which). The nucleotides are TGCAGTGCTAGGTCTGAACCGGGACAGCCTTCTAACTATGGCTACACCTTC. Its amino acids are CSARSEPGQPSNYGYTF.